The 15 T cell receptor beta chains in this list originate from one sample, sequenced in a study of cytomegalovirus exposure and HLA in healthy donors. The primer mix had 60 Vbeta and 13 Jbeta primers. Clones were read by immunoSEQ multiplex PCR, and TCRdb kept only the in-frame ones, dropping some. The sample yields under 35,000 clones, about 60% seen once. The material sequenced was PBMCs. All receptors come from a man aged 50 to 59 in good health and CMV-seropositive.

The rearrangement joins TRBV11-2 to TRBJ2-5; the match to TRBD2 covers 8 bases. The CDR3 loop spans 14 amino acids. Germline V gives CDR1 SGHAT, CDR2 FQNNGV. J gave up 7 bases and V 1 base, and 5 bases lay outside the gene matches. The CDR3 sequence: CASSLAGGPGTQYF. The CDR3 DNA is TGTGCCAGCAGCTTAGCGGGAGGGCCTGGGACCCAGTACTTC.

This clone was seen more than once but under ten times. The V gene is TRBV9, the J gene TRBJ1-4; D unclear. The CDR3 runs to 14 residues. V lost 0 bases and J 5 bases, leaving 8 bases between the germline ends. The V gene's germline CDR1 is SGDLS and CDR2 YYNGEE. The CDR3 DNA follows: TGTGCCAGCAGCGTAGGTAAAGCAAATGAAAAACTGTTTTTT. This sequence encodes CASSVGKANEKLFF.

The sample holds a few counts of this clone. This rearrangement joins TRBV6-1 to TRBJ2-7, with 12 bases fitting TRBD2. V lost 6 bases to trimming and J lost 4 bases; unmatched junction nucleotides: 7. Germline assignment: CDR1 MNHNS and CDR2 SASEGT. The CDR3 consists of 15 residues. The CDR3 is CASRVLAGGPYEQYF. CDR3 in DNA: TGTGCCAGCAGGGTCCTAGCGGGAGGGCCTTACGAGCAGTACTTC.

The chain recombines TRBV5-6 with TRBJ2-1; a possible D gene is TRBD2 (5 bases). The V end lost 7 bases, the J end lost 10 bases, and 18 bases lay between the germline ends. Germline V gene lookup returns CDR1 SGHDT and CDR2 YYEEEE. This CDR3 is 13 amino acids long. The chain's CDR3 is CASRPQTGYEQFF. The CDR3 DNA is TGTGCCAGCCGTCCTCAAACGGGATACGAGCAGTTCTTC. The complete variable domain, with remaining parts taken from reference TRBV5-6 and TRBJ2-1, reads DAGVTQSPTHLIKTRGQQVTLRCSPKSGHDTVSWYQQALGQGPQFIFQYYEEEERQRGNFPDRFSGHQFPNYSSELNVNALLLGDSALYLCASRPQTGYEQFFGPGTRLTVL.

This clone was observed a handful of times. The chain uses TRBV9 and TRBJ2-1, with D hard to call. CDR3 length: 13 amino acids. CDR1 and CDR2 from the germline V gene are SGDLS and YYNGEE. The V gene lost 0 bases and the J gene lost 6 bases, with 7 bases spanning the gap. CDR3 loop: CASSVVEVNEQFF. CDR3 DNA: TGTGCCAGCAGCGTAGTCGAGGTCAATGAGCAGTTCTTC.

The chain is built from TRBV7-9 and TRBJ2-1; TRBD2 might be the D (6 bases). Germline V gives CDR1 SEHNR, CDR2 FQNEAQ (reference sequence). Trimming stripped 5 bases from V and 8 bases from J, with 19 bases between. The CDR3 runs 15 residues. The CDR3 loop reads CASSSSGTPPHEQFF. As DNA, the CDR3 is TGTGCCAGCAGCAGCTCCGGGACTCCCCCCCATGAGCAGTTCTTC. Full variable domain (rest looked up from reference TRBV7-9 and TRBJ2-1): DTGVSQNPRHKITKRGQNVTFRCDPISEHNRLYWYRQTLGQGPEFLTYFQNEAQLEKSRLLSDRFSAERPKGSFSTLEIQRTEQGDSAMYLCASSSSGTPPHEQFFGPGTRLTVL.

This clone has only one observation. The CDR3 loop reads CASSYSWTSDEQYF. The CDR3 DNA follows: TGTGCCAGCAGTTACTCTTGGACTAGCGACGAGCAGTACTTC. The chain joins TRBV6-5 to TRBJ2-7; 9 positions match TRBD2. The CDR3 consists of 14 residues. Germline CDR1 is MNHEY and CDR2 is SVGAGI. V trimming: 0 bases; J trimming: 5 bases; junction bases outside the gene matches: 2.

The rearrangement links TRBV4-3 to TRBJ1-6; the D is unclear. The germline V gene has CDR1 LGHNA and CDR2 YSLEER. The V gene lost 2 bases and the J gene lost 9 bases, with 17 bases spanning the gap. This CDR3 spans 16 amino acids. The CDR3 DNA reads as TGCGCCAGCAGCCAACATGCGCGCGGCGCTGGTTCACCCCTCCACTTT. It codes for CASSQHARGAGSPLHF.

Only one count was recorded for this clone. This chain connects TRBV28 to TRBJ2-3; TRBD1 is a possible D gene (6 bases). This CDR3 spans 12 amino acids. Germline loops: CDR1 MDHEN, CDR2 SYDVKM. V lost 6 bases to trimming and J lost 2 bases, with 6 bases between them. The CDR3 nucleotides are TGTGCCAGCAGGGGGGCCACAGATACGCAGTATTTT. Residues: CASRGATDTQYF.

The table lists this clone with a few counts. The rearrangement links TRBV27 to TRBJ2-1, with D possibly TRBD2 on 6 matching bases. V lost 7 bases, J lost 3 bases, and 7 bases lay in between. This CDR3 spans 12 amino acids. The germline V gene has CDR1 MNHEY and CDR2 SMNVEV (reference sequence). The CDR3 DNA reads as TGTGCCAGCAAGGAGGGCTACAATGAGCAGTTCTTC. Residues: CASKEGYNEQFF.

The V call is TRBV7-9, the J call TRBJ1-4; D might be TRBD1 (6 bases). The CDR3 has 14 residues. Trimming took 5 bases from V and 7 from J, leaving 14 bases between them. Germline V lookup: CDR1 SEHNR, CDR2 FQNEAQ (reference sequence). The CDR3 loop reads CASSARGGGEKLFF. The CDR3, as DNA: TGTGCCAGCAGCGCAAGGGGGGGCGGTGAAAAACTGTTTTTT.

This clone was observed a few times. The CDR3 DNA follows: TGTGCCAGCAGCCACCGGGGACAGAACTATGGCTACACCTTC. As protein: CASSHRGQNYGYTF. This sequence joins TRBV4-2 and TRBJ1-2; 7 bases match TRBD1. The CDR3 extends over 14 amino acids. Germline V gives CDR1 LGHNA, CDR2 YNFKEQ. Trimming removed 3 bases from V and 2 bases from J; junction bases left unmatched: 3.

CDR3 nucleotide sequence: TGCGCCAGCAGCCAGGAGGGACTAGCGGTTTACAATGAGCAGTTCTTC. It yields the protein CASSQEGLAVYNEQFF. The chain uses TRBV4-1 and TRBJ2-1; 11 bases are shared with TRBD2. This CDR3 has 16 residues. Germline values: CDR1 MGHRA, CDR2 YSYEKL. J was trimmed by 4 bases and V by 3 bases; bases with no gene match: 5.

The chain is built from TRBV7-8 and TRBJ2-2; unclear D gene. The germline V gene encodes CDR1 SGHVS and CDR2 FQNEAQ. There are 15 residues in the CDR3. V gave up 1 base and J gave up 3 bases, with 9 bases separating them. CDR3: CASSLVVSYTGELFF. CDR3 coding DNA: TGTGCCAGCAGCTTAGTTGTCTCTTACACCGGGGAGCTGTTTTTT.

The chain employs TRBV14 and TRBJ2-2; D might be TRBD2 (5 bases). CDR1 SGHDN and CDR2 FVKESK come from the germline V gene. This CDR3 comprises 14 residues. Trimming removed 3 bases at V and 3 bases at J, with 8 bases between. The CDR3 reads CASSQGRYTGELFF. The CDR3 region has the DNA TGTGCCAGCAGCCAGGGGAGATACACCGGGGAGCTGTTTTTT. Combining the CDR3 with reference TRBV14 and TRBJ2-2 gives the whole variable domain EAGVTQFPSHSVIEKGQTVTLRCDPISGHDNLYWYRRVMGKEIKFLLHFVKESKQDESGMPNNRFLAERTGGTYSTLKVQPAELEDSGVYFCASSQGRYTGELFFGEGSRLTVL.